Each of the 22 T cell receptor beta chains below was sequenced from the same sample in a study of blood T cell repertoires in COVID-19. Assay used: immunoSEQ multiplex PCR; TCRdb lists only in-frame clones, some missing. The sample holds under 150,000 clones, approximately 71% seen once. The material sequenced was peripheral blood. Every receptor here comes from a woman in her 70s with acute or convalescent COVID-19.

The chain combines TRBV10-2 with TRBJ2-7; no definite D call. V gave up 3 bases and J gave up 1 base, with 10 bases separating them. The germline CDR1 and CDR2 sequences are WSHSY and SAAADI. The CDR3 is 14 residues long. For the CDR3, the DNA is TGCGCCAGCAGTGATCCGGGTCTTTCCTACGAGCAGTACTTC. Translating gives CASSDPGLSYEQYF.

This sequence joins TRBV11-2 and TRBJ2-7; maybe TRBD2 (6 bases). CDR1 is SGHAT and CDR2 is FQNNGV in the germline V gene. Trimming took 0 bases from V and 3 from J, leaving 12 bases between them. The CDR3 is 15 residues long. Here the CDR3 reads CASSLEEPGDYEQYF. The CDR3 bases are TGTGCCAGCAGCTTAGAGGAGCCGGGGGACTACGAGCAGTACTTC.

The chain couples TRBV25-1 to TRBJ1-4, with 7 bases that match TRBD1. The CDR3 is 15 amino acids. V lost 6 bases and J lost 7; bases outside the gene matches: 11. Germline CDR1 reads MGHDK; CDR2 reads SYGVNS. CDR3 loop: CASSAMTGIGEKLFF. The CDR3 DNA is TGTGCCAGCAGCGCTATGACAGGGATTGGTGAAAAACTGTTTTTT.

Only a few counts were recorded for this clone. The chain joins TRBV3-1 (or the pseudogene TRBV3-2) to TRBJ1-2; D is unresolved. Germline V gives CDR1 LGHDT, CDR2 YNNKEL (reference sequence). The CDR3 covers 14 residues. Trimming cost V 4 bases and J 3 bases, with 12 bases left between them. The CDR3 DNA reads TGTGCCAGCAGCCCCCTACCCGGGGACTATGGCTACACCTTC. This sequence encodes CASSPLPGDYGYTF.

The chain uses TRBV5-1 and TRBJ2-1; 10 bases are a match to TRBD2. J gave up 4 bases and V 4 bases, and 8 bases lay outside the gene matches. The germline V gene has CDR1 SGHRS and CDR2 YFSETQ. The CDR3 is 16 amino acids. The CDR3 sequence is CASSEIAGGWYNEQFF. The CDR3 bases are TGCGCCAGCAGCGAGATAGCGGGGGGATGGTACAATGAGCAGTTCTTC. The full variable domain, rest sourced from reference TRBV5-1 and TRBJ2-1, is KAGVTQTPRYLIKTRGQQVTLSCSPISGHRSVSWYQQTPGQGLQFLFEYFSETQRNKGNFPGRFSGRQFSNSRSEMNVSTLELGDSALYLCASSEIAGGWYNEQFFGPGTRLTVL.

The chain uses TRBV5-1 and TRBJ1-4; D is possibly TRBD1 (5 bases). Trimming removed 0 bases from V and 7 bases from J, with 10 bases in between. The CDR3 spans 14 residues. Germline CDR1 reads SGHRS; CDR2 reads YFSETQ. This CDR3 reads CASSLVGGAEKLFF. CDR3 coding DNA: TGCGCCAGCAGCTTGGTGGGGGGAGCTGAAAAACTGTTTTTT.

The gene calls are TRBV19 and TRBJ1-3, with D unresolved. Germline V gives CDR1 LNHDA, CDR2 SQIVND (reference sequence). This CDR3 comprises 13 residues. Trimming removed 6 bases from V and 1 base from J, with 7 bases in between. The CDR3 region is CASRKPSGNTIYF. CDR3 sequence (DNA): TGTGCCAGTAGGAAGCCTTCTGGAAACACCATATATTTT.

The CDR3 sequence is CASSSGHGDYGYTF. The CDR3 DNA reads as TGTGCCAGCAGCTCGGGACACGGCGACTATGGCTACACCTTC. The chain couples TRBV5-4 to TRBJ1-2; D perhaps matches TRBD1 (6 bases). CDR3 length: 14 amino acids. V dropped 3 bases and J dropped 3 bases, with 12 bases sitting between them. Per the germline V gene, CDR1 is SGHNT and CDR2 is YYREEE (reference sequence).

The gene calls are TRBV19 and TRBJ1-1, with a weak D call TRBD1 (6 bases). The CDR3 runs 14 residues. The germline V and J ends were trimmed by 3 bases and 3 bases, with 11 bases remaining between them. CDR1 LNHDA and CDR2 SQIVND come from the germline V gene (reference sequence). The CDR3 nucleotides read TGTGCCAGTAGTATTATCCCAGGGGACACTGAAGCTTTCTTT. It is translated as CASSIIPGDTEAFF.

This clone was found a few times. This chain uses TRBV19 with TRBJ1-2; 7 positions agree with TRBD1. Germline V CDR1 and CDR2: LNHDA, SQIVND (reference sequence). CDR3 size: 16 residues. After removal of 5 bases from V and 0 bases from J, the junction contained 9 bases not matched to a gene. The DNA of the CDR3 is TGTGCCAGTAGTGGACTCCGGGACAGCACTAACTATGGCTACACCTTC. Amino acids: CASSGLRDSTNYGYTF.

V gene TRBV3-1 (or the pseudogene TRBV3-2) combines with J gene TRBJ2-7; D is unclear. CDR3 size: 13 residues. Germline lookup yields CDR1 LGHDT and CDR2 YNNKEL (reference sequence). V dropped 0 bases and J dropped 4 bases, with 7 bases sitting between them. This chain's CDR3 is CASSQDSRYEQYF. CDR3 nucleotides: TGTGCCAGCAGCCAAGATAGCCGTTACGAGCAGTACTTC.

On this clone itself: Germline is not matched at one junction end, which may reflect a read error. V gene TRBV18 combines with J gene TRBJ2-2; D call uncertain. CDR3 length equals 13 residues. Germline CDR1 reads KGHSH; CDR2 reads LQKENI. The CDR3 nucleotides read TGTGCCAGCTCGCCACGTCTAACCGGGGAGCTGTTTTTT. Translation gives CASSPRLTGELFF. Complete variable domain (other parts from reference TRBV18 and TRBJ2-2): NAGVMQNPRHLVRRRGQEARLRCSPMKGHSHVYWYRQLPEEGLKFMVYLQKENIIDESGMPKERFSAEFPKEGPSILRIQQVVRGDSAAYFCASSPRLTGELFFGEGSRLTVL.

The count of this clone is one. The chain has TRBV4-2 and TRBJ1-2; no clear D. The CDR3 spans 14 residues. The germline CDR1 and CDR2 sequences are LGHNA and YNFKEQ. Trimming pared 0 bases from V and 4 bases from J, leaving 9 bases between. This CDR3 reads CASSQEMSGYGYTF. CDR3 nucleotides: TGTGCCAGCAGCCAAGAGATGAGCGGCTATGGCTACACCTTC.

The chain combines TRBV28 with TRBJ2-5; tentatively, D is TRBD2 (5 bases). CDR3 length: 15 amino acids. Looked up from germline, CDR1 is MDHEN and CDR2 is SYDVKM. Trimming cost V 6 bases and J 0 bases, with 14 bases left between them. The CDR3 loop reads CASSRPPGNQETQYF. The DNA of the CDR3 is TGTGCCAGCAGCAGGCCCCCGGGGAACCAAGAGACCCAGTACTTC.

The V call is TRBV4-3, the J call TRBJ2-7, with no clear D. The CDR3 sequence is 14 residues long. The V gene lost 0 bases and the J gene lost 2 bases, with 8 bases spanning the gap. Germline CDR1 and CDR2: LGHNA and YSLEER. CDR3 in amino acids: CASSQDPGTYEQYF. The DNA for the CDR3 is TGCGCCAGCAGCCAAGATCCAGGTACCTACGAGCAGTACTTC.

The chain links TRBV28 to TRBJ1-5, with D perhaps TRBD1 (6 bases). Germline V gene sequence: CDR1 MDHEN, CDR2 SYDVKM. This CDR3 contains 17 residues. The ends were cut back, 10 bases at V and 6 bases at J, with 28 bases in the middle. In DNA, the CDR3 is TGTGCCACCTCGGGGGGTGGGGGCGGATGGGGTGCTCAGCCCCAGCATTTT. Amino acids: CATSGGGGGWGAQPQHF.

This chain connects TRBV9 to TRBJ1-2, with D maybe TRBD1 (5 bases). This CDR3 is 15 amino acids long. V was cut by 0 bases and J by 2 bases, with 11 bases left in between. Germline values: CDR1 SGDLS, CDR2 YYNGEE. The chain's CDR3 is CASSVVGEGNYGYTF. The CDR3 DNA sequence: TGTGCCAGCAGCGTAGTGGGGGAGGGGAACTATGGCTACACCTTC.

This rearrangement joins TRBV3-1 (or the pseudogene TRBV3-2) to TRBJ2-5; 7 bases match TRBD2. Trimming cost V 1 base and J 2 bases; bases outside gene matches: 7. This CDR3 spans 16 amino acids. The V gene's germline CDR1 is LGHDT and CDR2 YNNKEL (reference sequence). CDR3 amino acids: CASSQGLAVDQETQYF. CDR3 sequence (DNA): TGTGCCAGCAGCCAAGGCCTAGCGGTCGATCAAGAGACCCAGTACTTC.

V and J are TRBV7-9 and TRBJ1-1; D gene ambiguous. The V end lost 7 bases, the J end lost 4 bases, and 13 bases lay between the germline ends. CDR3 length equals 13 residues. Germline V gene sequence: CDR1 SEHNR, CDR2 FQNEAQ (reference sequence). The CDR3 spells CASTQALGTEAFF. For the CDR3, the DNA is TGTGCCAGCACCCAGGCGCTTGGCACTGAAGCTTTCTTT. Using reference TRBV7-9 and TRBJ1-1 for the parts outside the CDR3, the full variable domain is DTGVSQNPRHKITKRGQNVTFRCDPISEHNRLYWYRQTLGQGPEFLTYFQNEAQLEKSRLLSDRFSAERPKGSFSTLEIQRTEQGDSAMYLCASTQALGTEAFFGQGTRLTVV.

Only one count was recorded for this clone. This chain joins TRBV12-1 and TRBJ1-5; TRBD1 was called by the table and not checked on the DNA. TRBV12-1 is termed a pseudogene. This CDR3 has 19 residues. The CDR3 loop is CASSQEKGARLNSTQPQHF. The CDR3 region has the DNA TGTGCCAGCAGCCAAGAGAAGGGGGCTCGTTTGAATAGTACTCAGCCCCAGCATTTT.

The chain is built from TRBV6-5 and TRBJ1-4; D call uncertain. Germline V gene lookup returns CDR1 MNHEY and CDR2 SVGAGI. V lost 0 bases to trimming and J lost 7 bases, with 12 bases between them. The CDR3 is made up of 15 amino acids. The CDR3 loop reads CASSYSAGFIEKLFF. CDR3 sequence (DNA): TGTGCCAGCAGTTACTCAGCCGGGTTTATTGAAAAACTGTTTTTT.

This clone was detected only a few times. J is TRBJ2-7 and V is TRBV29-1; 7 bases map to TRBD2. V lost 4 bases, J lost 2 bases, and 8 bases stayed unmatched. Germline V lookup: CDR1 SQVTM, CDR2 ANQGSEA. The CDR3 loop spans 14 amino acids. CDR3 amino acids: CSVGITSATYEQYF. Here the CDR3 DNA reads TGCAGCGTTGGAATCACTAGCGCGACCTACGAGCAGTACTTC.